These T cell receptor beta chains were read from a single sample in a study of blood T cell repertoires in COVID-19. Measured with immunoSEQ multiplex PCR; TCRdb has only the in-frame clones, and not every one. The repertoire includes roughly 140,000 clones, around 83% of them detected once, and approximately 10% sits in the top ten. The sample comprised peripheral blood. The source is a woman aged 45-59 years with acute or convalescent COVID-19. Each CDR3 is given with its conserved first and last residue.

TRBJ1-1,TRBV7-7,CAIWDRKNTEAFF
TRBJ1-2,TRBV10-3,CAIGTEWGVGGYTF
TRBJ2-2,TRBV19,CASNPLGGTGELFF
TRBJ2-3,TRBV19,CASSIGSSLITDTQYF
TRBJ2-7,TRBV5-1,CASSLAGGRSYEQYF
TRBJ2-5,TRBV4-2,CASSQAGVWETQYF
TRBJ1-2,TRBV6-1,CASSEGSGGSRGYTF
TRBJ2-3,TRBV19,CASRGHPSTDTQYF
TRBJ1-6,TRBV6-5,CASSYGTAYNSPLHF
TRBJ2-4,TRBV24-1,CATSEAGTSGSGIQYF
TRBJ1-1,TRBV10-2,CASTDRVNEAFF
TRBJ2-7,TRBV7-2,CASSTGTGYPYEQYF
TRBJ1-2,TRBV28,CASSSDGYTF
TRBJ2-1,TRBV4-2,CASSRGADWGGNEQFF
TRBJ2-7,TRBV7-2,CASSQTGISYEQYF
TRBJ2-3,TRBV28,CASSLLRGGTDTQYF
TRBJ1-1,TRBV11-1,CASSPRTADYEAFF
TRBJ2-7,TRBV18,CASKQASGSRYEQYF
TRBJ1-4,TRBV7-9,CASSFWTGTNEKLFF
TRBJ2-7,TRBV6-5,CASSYRLASSYEQYF
TRBJ2-1,TRBV10-1,CASRTSGDSSTYNEQFF
TRBJ1-5,TRBV5-6,CASSLRGGSQPQHF
TRBJ1-6,TRBV2,CASGQGALISPLHF
TRBJ2-1,TRBV28,CASNLPGANEQFF
TRBJ2-7,TRBV2,CASSEQGTGGSYEQYF
TRBJ1-3,TRBV19,CASSSPSGTDRNTIYF
TRBJ2-7,TRBV6-5,CASRGGRGPYEQYF
TRBJ2-7,TRBV5-4,CASSLAGTTTYEQYF
TRBJ2-2,TRBV15,CATSRDPETGELFF